These 11 T cell receptor beta chains were all obtained from the same sample, sequenced in a study of Ad26.COV2.S vaccination and SARS-CoV-2 variants. The treatment: about 20 received Ad26.COV2.S at low or high dose, single or two shots; 5 received placebo; per-sample allocation not given. Following the first vaccine or placebo injection, samples were taken on day 63. The protocol was immunoSEQ multiplex PCR, while the TCRdb copy is restricted to in-frame clones and leaves out a portion. Among 400,000 to 450,000 clones listed, about nine tenths were seen once. Specimen: peripheral blood, collected in a trial of Ad26.COV2.S vaccine versus placebo. The receptor source for this set is a person aged 18-65 years who received the Ad26.COV2.S COVID-19 vaccine or a placebo.

This sequence joins TRBV18 and TRBJ2-7; D is perhaps TRBD1 or TRBD2 (6 bases each). V lost 6 bases and J 0 bases, leaving 12 bases between the germline ends. CDR1 and CDR2 (germline): KGHSH, LQKENI. The length of the CDR3 is 14 residues. As DNA, the CDR3 is TGTGCCAGCTCCAAAGGGGGGAGCTCCTACGAGCAGTACTTC. Residues: CASSKGGSSYEQYF.

The chain joins TRBV14 to TRBJ1-1; D perhaps matches TRBD1 (5 bases). V lost 5 bases and J 1 base, leaving 17 bases between the germline ends. CDR3 length: 16 amino acids. Germline CDR1 SGHDN, CDR2 FVKESK. CDR3 loop: CASSSRETLRNTEAFF. DNA of the CDR3: TGTGCCAGCAGCAGCAGGGAGACCCTACGGAACACTGAAGCTTTCTTT.

This chain joins TRBV28 and TRBJ2-2, with D unclear. The V end was cut by 3 bases, the J end by 1 base, with 9 bases between. Germline V gives CDR1 MDHEN, CDR2 SYDVKM. CDR3 length: 15 amino acids. CDR3: CASSFGPGNTGELFF. Written as DNA, the CDR3 is TGTGCCAGCAGTTTTGGGCCAGGGAACACCGGGGAGCTGTTTTTT.

This chain uses TRBV5-6 with TRBJ2-7; D unclear. The CDR3 is made up of 15 amino acids. CDR1 is SGHDT and CDR2 is YYEEEE in the germline V gene. The V gene lost 4 bases and the J gene lost 4 bases, with 18 bases spanning the gap. CDR3 sequence (DNA): TGTGCCAGCAGCGCCCTAGAACTCCCCTCTTACGAGCAGTACTTC. Residues: CASSALELPSYEQYF.

This chain links TRBV4-3 with TRBJ1-2; D gene uncertain. The germline V gene has CDR1 LGHNA and CDR2 YSLEER. CDR3 length: 16 amino acids. V gave up 0 bases and J gave up 4 bases, with 15 bases separating them. DNA for the CDR3: TGCGCCAGCAGCCAAGATTATACAAACCCCCTCTATGGCTACACCTTC. Its translation is CASSQDYTNPLYGYTF.

The gene calls are TRBV5-1 and TRBJ1-5; no clear D gene. There are 13 residues in the CDR3. Germline values: CDR1 SGHRS, CDR2 YFSETQ. Trimming removed 3 bases at V and 3 bases at J, with 7 bases between. The CDR3 nucleotides read TGCGCCAGCAGCTCGGGCATCAATCAGCCCCAGCATTTT. Translating it yields CASSSGINQPQHF.

The sample holds one count of this clone. The J gene is TRBJ2-7, the V gene TRBV7-9; 7 nucleotides align to TRBD1. There are 14 residues in the CDR3. The germline V gene encodes CDR1 SEHNR and CDR2 FQNEAQ (reference sequence). V lost 5 bases to trimming and J lost 4 bases; unmatched junction nucleotides: 8. CDR3 DNA sequence: TGTGCCAGCAGCCTTACAGGGGCCTATTACGAGCAGTACTTC. Protein product: CASSLTGAYYEQYF.

The gene calls are TRBV6-4 and TRBJ2-1, with TRBD1 matching 10 bases. V was clipped by 0 bases and J by 8 bases; unmatched bases: 7. The CDR3 covers 16 residues. Germline V gene lookup returns CDR1 MRHNA and CDR2 SNTAGT. CDR3 bases: TGTGCCAGCAGTGACTCGGGGACAGGGGATAGCGATGAGCAGTTCTTC. Its translation is CASSDSGTGDSDEQFF.

This clone was seen only once. The V and J genes are TRBV13 and TRBJ1-2; 11 bases match TRBD1. V gave up 5 bases and J gave up 9 bases; unmatched junction bases: 8. The CDR3 is made up of 14 amino acids. Germline V gives CDR1 PRHDT, CDR2 FYEKMQ (reference sequence). The CDR3 sequence is CASSVGTGGFSYTF. CDR3 nucleotides: TGTGCCAGCAGCGTCGGGACAGGGGGTTTTAGCTACACCTTC.

The rearrangement uses TRBV15 and TRBJ2-3, with TRBD1 as a possible D gene (5 bases). The germline V and J ends were trimmed by 0 bases and 4 bases, with 14 bases remaining between them. This CDR3 is built from 16 residues. Per the germline V gene, CDR1 is LNHNV and CDR2 is YYDKDF (reference sequence). The CDR3 coding sequence is TGTGCCACCAGCAGAGATATAACAGGCTGGGCAGATACGCAGTATTTT. It encodes CATSRDITGWADTQYF. Full variable domain (remainder filled in from reference TRBV15 and TRBJ2-3): DAMVIQNPRYQVTQFGKPVTLSCSQTLNHNVMYWYQQKSSQAPKLLFHYYDKDFNNEADTPDNFQSRRPNTSFCFLDIRSPGLGDTAMYLCATSRDITGWADTQYFGPGTRLTVL.

The chain combines TRBV19 with TRBJ1-6; unclear D gene. The V and J ends lost 5 bases and 14 bases respectively, with 16 bases between them. From germline, CDR1 is LNHDA and CDR2 SQIVND (reference sequence). This CDR3 region has 13 residues. In nucleotides, the CDR3 is TGTGCCAGTAGTGGCCGGAGCCGCGGGTCCCTCCACTTT. Translating gives CASSGRSRGSLHF.